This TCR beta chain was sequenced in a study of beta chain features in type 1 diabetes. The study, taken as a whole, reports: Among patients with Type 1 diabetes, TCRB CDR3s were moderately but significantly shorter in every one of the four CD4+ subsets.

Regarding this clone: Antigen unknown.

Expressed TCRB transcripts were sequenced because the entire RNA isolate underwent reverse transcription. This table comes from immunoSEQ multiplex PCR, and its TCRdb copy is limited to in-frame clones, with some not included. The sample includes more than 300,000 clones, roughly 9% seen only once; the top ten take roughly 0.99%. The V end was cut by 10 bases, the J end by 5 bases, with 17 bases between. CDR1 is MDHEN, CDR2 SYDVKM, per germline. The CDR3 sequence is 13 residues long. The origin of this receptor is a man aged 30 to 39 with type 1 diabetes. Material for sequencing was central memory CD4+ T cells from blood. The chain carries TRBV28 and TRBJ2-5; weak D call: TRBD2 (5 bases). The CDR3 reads CATSEGAQETQYF. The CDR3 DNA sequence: TGTGCCACTAGTGAGGGCGCCCAGGAGACCCAGTACTTC.